This T cell receptor beta chain was documented in a study of Ad26.COV2.S vaccination and SARS-CoV-2 variants. Study summary: Donor was one of the participants in the Ad26.COV2.S arm of the COV1001 trial. Study-level points and caveats: Reportedly, spike-specific CD8+ and CD4+ T cell responses achieved substantial breadth once vaccination had taken place. Breadth and depth estimates from TCRs may understate total T cell responses.

The method was immunoSEQ multiplex PCR; TCRdb's version includes in-frame clones alone and lacks a portion of them. The table shows around 450,000 clones, with nearly 90% occurring only once. On this clone: What it recognizes is unknown.

Germline CDR1 reads SGHVS; CDR2 reads FQNEAQ. V was cut by 5 bases and J by 4 bases, with 14 bases left in between. There are 14 residues in the CDR3. Noted treatment: approximately 18 received Ad26.COV2.S at low or high dose, single or two shots; 5 received placebo; per-sample allocation not given. The samples date from day 63 after the first vaccine or placebo injection. This rearrangement joins TRBV7-8 to TRBJ1-2; D call uncertain. Specimen: peripheral blood, collected in a trial of Ad26.COV2.S vaccine versus placebo. The sequence was obtained from a person between 18 and 60 years old who received the Ad26.COV2.S COVID-19 vaccine or a placebo. CDR3 in DNA: TGTGCCAGCAGCCCCCCGGCAGCGAGCTATGGCTACACCTTC. Protein sequence: CASSPPAASYGYTF.